This TCR beta chain was obtained from a study of beta chain features in type 1 diabetes. This clone was counted only a few times. The antigen is undetermined. Germline V gene lookup returns CDR1 SGDLS and CDR2 YYNGEE. Trimming cost V 3 bases and J 3 bases; bases outside gene matches: 4. The CDR3 runs to 15 residues. Expressed TCRB transcripts got sequenced, as all isolated RNA was reverse transcribed. Samples of naive, central memory and regulatory T cells yielded a mean of around 3.7 million reads. Profiled with immunoSEQ multiplex PCR; TCRdb holds only in-frame clones, not every one. The data hold 360,000 or so clones, with around 20% observed a single time. Study findings and constraints: Cells carrying high TCR expression could end up over-represented when cDNA is sequenced.

Averaging approximately 110 mL, one heparinised blood draw came from each individual donor. Each of the sorted populations had a purity greater than 98%. The chain recombines TRBV9 with TRBJ2-1; 9 nucleotides agree with TRBD1. Input material: naive CD4+ T cells from blood. The TCR was taken from a woman aged 18-29 years in good health. The CDR3 loop is CASSADRGYYNEQFF. As DNA, the CDR3 is TGTGCCAGCAGCGCGGACAGGGGCTACTACAATGAGCAGTTCTTC.